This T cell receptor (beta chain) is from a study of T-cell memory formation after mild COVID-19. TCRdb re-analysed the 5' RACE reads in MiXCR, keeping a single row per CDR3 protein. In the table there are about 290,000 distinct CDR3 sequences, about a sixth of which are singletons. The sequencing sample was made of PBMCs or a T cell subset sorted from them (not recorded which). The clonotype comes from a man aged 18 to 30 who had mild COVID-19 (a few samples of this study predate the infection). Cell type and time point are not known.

Written as DNA, the CDR3 is TGTGCCAGCAGCTTAGCGCAGGGGTCTTCGTTCACAGATACGCAGTATTTT. This translates into CASSLAQGSSFTDTQYF. This rearrangement joins TRBV11-2 to TRBJ2-3, with D possibly TRBD1 on 6 matching bases. Germline CDR1 and CDR2: SGHAT and FQNNGV. The CDR3 is 17 amino acids. Between the trimmed V and J ends, which lost 1 base and 2 bases, there was a span of 16 bases.